This T cell receptor beta chain is drawn from a study of T-cell memory formation after mild COVID-19. At the level of the study: TCR clusters largely stayed donor specific. Study observations and caveats: Among CD4+ contracting clones, most were CM and EM, and CD8+ ones EMRA. While clones contracting from day 15 to 85 were balanced between CD4 and CD8, later expanders leaned CD4+. Memory sampled before infection contained some responding clones, suggesting cross-reactive memory joined.

Germline V lookup: CDR1 MNHEY, CDR2 SVGEGT. The V gene lost 0 bases and the J gene lost 3 bases, with 9 bases spanning the gap. CDR3 length equals 15 residues. TCRdb passed the 5' RACE reads through MiXCR, listing each CDR3 protein once. The sample lists around 100,000 distinct CDR3 sequences; 11% were seen once. Comment on this clonotype: Its antigen is not known.

The TCR sequence derives from a man between 18 and 29 years old who had mild COVID-19 (a few samples of this study predate the infection). Cell type and time point are not known. Source material: PBMCs or a T cell subset sorted from them (not recorded which). This chain uses TRBV6-2 or TRBV6-3 with TRBJ1-5, with a tentative D call TRBD1 (5 bases). The chain's CDR3 is CASSYSIGANQPQHF. CDR3 in DNA: TGTGCCAGCAGTTACTCGATAGGGGCCAATCAGCCCCAGCATTTT.